Here is one T cell receptor (beta chain) with its context. Its specificity is unknown. These data originate in a study of T cell clones after liver transplantation. Study details: Until 12-24 months post-transplant, subjects got standard immunosuppression and no induction. Study findings and constraints: Circulating graft-donor-reactive CD4 TCRbeta sequences fell significantly post-transplant in most of the 8 subjects. Compared with third party-reactive sequences, donor-reactive ones declined more, independent of withdrawal success.

The method was immunoSEQ multiplex PCR; TCRdb's version includes in-frame clones alone and lacks a portion of them. Among 75,000 to 95,000 clones listed, approximately 82% were seen once. The CDR3 has 14 residues. Per the germline V gene, CDR1 is SGHTA and CDR2 is FQGNSA. V lost 3 bases, J lost 6 bases, and 15 bases lay in between. The sequence came from a human patient who received a liver transplant. Certain T cells may be donor cells from the graft. The sequencing used CD4+ T cells from blood, collected at the 22-month timepoint. This sequence joins TRBV7-2 and TRBJ2-7; D is perhaps TRBD1 (6 bases). Here the CDR3 DNA reads TGTGCCAGCAGCTTCGGCAGGGGATCGTTCGAGCAGTACTTC. This sequence encodes CASSFGRGSFEQYF.